This section outlines one T cell receptor (beta chain) sequence together with its context. Antigen unknown. Some clones are missing from TCRdb's copy, which holds only in-frame ones; the method was immunoSEQ multiplex PCR. The data show around 70,000 clones, with approximately 88% seen just once and around 2.6% held by the top ten. The data stem from a study of graft-versus-host responses after intestinal transplantation. The CDR3 consists of 13 residues. V shed 3 bases, J shed 3 bases, and the junction held 3 bases outside the gene matches. Germline assignment: CDR1 SGHKS and CDR2 YYEKEE (reference sequence).

The sequence derives from a human donor who received an intestinal transplant. This sample comprised unstimulated CD8+ T cells sorted from spleen or lymph node cells, obtained before intestinal transplant. The V gene is TRBV5-5, the J gene TRBJ2-7; 7 bases agree with TRBD2. The CDR3 DNA sequence: TGTGCCAGCAGCTGGGGGGGTAGCTACGAGCAGTACTTC. It yields the protein CASSWGGSYEQYF.